The entry below describes one T cell receptor (beta chain). It has no known antigen specificity. Per-base qualities were not stored, and no clone one base away is much larger. The library was built by means of the immunoSEQ multiplex PCR assay. DNA from the CD4+ T cells that had been cultured and isolated underwent TCR beta CDR3 sequencing. The original pipeline was this. Non-productive TCR sequences were removed and reads were trimmed to the CDR3 region, keeping CDR3s of at least 7 amino acids. Antigen-specific clonotypes were identified using the MANAFEST web app by comparison of expansion in peptide wells against reference cultures. To count as positive, a clone had to show expansion at FDR<0.05 compared with the reference and with all other wells, an odds ratio above 5, and a frequency above 0.1% in two replicate wells. Cross-reactive clonotypes were defined as significantly expanded in SARS-CoV-2 spike wells and in at least one common cold coronavirus spike condition. CDR3 similarity was assessed by Levenshtein distance using the stringdist R package, and unrooted trees were constructed with ape in R 3.6.1. As stored in TCRdb, this immuneACCESS dataset retains in-frame rearrangements with V and J assigned. A fraction of the clones does not appear; measured against another copy, unresolved V genes explain less than half of the discrepancy, and the remainder lacks a known reason. That table furnishes V, J and clone size, whereas the DNA furnished D and trimming. Recorded for this sample are more than 9,000 clones; approximately 71% of them occurred a single time. The top ten constitute 8.5% to 10% of the sample.

This record belongs to a study of vaccination effects on CD4 cells after COVID-19 (dated by TCRdb to 2022 to 2024). Regarding the research as a whole: Post-vaccine samples across the study were collected a median of 72 days after the second dose, with a range of 14 to 241. The study compared SARS-CoV-2 spike-specific CD4+ TCR repertoires before and after mRNA vaccination in COVID-19 convalescent patients and infection-naive vaccine recipients. Altogether, 10 COVID-19 convalescent patients and a handful of SARS-CoV-2-naive healthy vaccine recipients made up the full study. Cultures from other donors in the study were sequenced using the Oncomine TCR Beta short-read assay on an Illumina iSeq 100.

In the ViraFEST assay, PBMC were stimulated with viral peptide pools, and antigen-specific CD4+ T cell clonotypes were then identified by expansion using TCR sequencing. After roughly 11 days of culture, CD4+ T cells were isolated with the EasySep CD4+ T cell isolation kit. Two doses of either the BNT162b2 or the mRNA-1273 mRNA SARS-CoV-2 vaccine were administered to participants. Healthy vaccine recipients had no prior SARS-CoV-2 infection, confirmed by negative nucleocapsid antibodies before and after vaccination. Some 2 million PBMC per well were cultured with around 9.8 ug/ml peptides in IMDM containing roughly 5% human AB serum, approximately 9.1 IU/ml IL-2 and gentamicin. Half of the culture medium was replaced with fresh IL-2-containing medium on days 3 and 7. Unless noted otherwise, every peptide stimulation condition was grown in triplicate wells. Using Ficoll-Paque Plus gradient centrifugation, PBMC were separated from whole blood and then either used fresh or cryopreserved at -140C. The overlapping peptide pools covered the spike proteins of SARS-CoV-2 as well as those of the common cold coronaviruses HCoV-NL63, HCoV-OC43 and HCoV-229E. The QIAamp micro DNA kit was used to extract genomic DNA from the cultured CD4+ T cells.

According to the germline V gene, CDR1 reads ENHRY and CDR2 reads SYGVKD. Taken from cysteine to phenylalanine, the CDR3 has 13 residues. The only DNA kept is the CDR3, 39 bases in frame from the first base. V loses 8 bases at its end and J loses 3 bases; junction bases beyond the gene matches: 5. Beyond this particular receptor, the publication reports: Both infection-induced and vaccine-induced clones contracted markedly at late post-vaccination timepoints, which is consistent with waning T cell responses. Only a small number of convalescent patients were included, and no early post-infection timepoints were available, which limited the study. In healthy vaccine recipients, vaccine-induced clones were almost all SARS-CoV-2 mono-reactive, with only 1 of 255 cross-reactive with common cold coronaviruses.

The chain uses TRBV10-3 and TRBJ2-7; 9 bases in the middle match TRBD2. The sample in question was CD4+ T cells from PBMCs cultured with SARS-CoV-2 spike peptides, obtained after COVID-19 vaccination. Explained via the paper, the cell subset or site label denotes: SARS-CoV-2 spike overlapping peptide pool stimulation. The clonotype comes from a human donor who received a COVID-19 vaccine. This receptor has the CDR3 CAIAGTSLYEQYF. The nucleotide sequence is TGTGCCATCGCCGGGACTAGCCTCTACGAGCAGTACTTC.